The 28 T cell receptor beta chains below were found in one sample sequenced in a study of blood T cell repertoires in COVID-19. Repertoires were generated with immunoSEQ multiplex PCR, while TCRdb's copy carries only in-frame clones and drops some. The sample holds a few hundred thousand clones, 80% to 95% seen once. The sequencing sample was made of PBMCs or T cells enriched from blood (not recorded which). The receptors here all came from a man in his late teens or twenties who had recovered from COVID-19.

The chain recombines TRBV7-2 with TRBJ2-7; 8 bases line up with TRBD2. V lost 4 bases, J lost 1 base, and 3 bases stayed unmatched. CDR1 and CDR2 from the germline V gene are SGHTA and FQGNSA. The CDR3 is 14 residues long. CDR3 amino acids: CASSSREGSYEQYF. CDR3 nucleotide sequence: TGTGCCAGCAGCTCCCGGGAGGGTTCCTACGAGCAGTACTTC.

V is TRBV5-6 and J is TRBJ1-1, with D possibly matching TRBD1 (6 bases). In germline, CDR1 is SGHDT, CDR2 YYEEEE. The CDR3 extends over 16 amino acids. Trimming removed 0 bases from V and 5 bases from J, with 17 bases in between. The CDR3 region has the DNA TGTGCCAGCAGCTTGGAGTATTCCAGGGGACGGACTGAAGCTTTCTTT. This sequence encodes CASSLEYSRGRTEAFF. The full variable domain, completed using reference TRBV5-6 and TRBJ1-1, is DAGVTQSPTHLIKTRGQQVTLRCSPKSGHDTVSWYQQALGQGPQFIFQYYEEEERQRGNFPDRFSGHQFPNYSSELNVNALLLGDSALYLCASSLEYSRGRTEAFFGQGTRLTVV.

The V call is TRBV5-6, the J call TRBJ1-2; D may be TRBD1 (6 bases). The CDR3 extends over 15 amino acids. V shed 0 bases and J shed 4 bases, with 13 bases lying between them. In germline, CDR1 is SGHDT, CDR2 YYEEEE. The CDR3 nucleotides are TGTGCCAGCAGCTTGGTGGGGGCGTTTAGCTATGGCTACACCTTC. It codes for CASSLVGAFSYGYTF.

The CDR3 sequence is CASSLSPGGTGELFF. CDR3 nucleotides: TGCGCCAGCAGCTTGTCTCCAGGGGGTACCGGGGAGCTGTTTTTT. The chain links TRBV5-1 to TRBJ2-2; the match to TRBD1 covers 7 bases. The CDR3 totals 15 residues. Per germline, CDR1 SGHRS and CDR2 YFSETQ. With V trimmed by 1 base and J by 5 bases, 5 bases remained unmatched.

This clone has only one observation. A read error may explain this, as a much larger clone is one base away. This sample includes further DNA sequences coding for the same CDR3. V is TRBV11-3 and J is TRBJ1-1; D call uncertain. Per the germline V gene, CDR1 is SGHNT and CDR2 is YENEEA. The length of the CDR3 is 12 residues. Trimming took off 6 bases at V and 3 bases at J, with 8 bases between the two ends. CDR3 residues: CASSSPYTEAFF. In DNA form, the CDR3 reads TGTGCCAGCAGTTCTCCCTACACTGAAGCTTTCTTT.

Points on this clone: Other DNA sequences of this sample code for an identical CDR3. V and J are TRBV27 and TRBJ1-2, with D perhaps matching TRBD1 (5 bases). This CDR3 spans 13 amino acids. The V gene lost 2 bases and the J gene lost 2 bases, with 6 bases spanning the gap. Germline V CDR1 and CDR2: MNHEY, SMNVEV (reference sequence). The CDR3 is CASSLRGNYGYTF. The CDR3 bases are TGTGCCAGCAGTTTAAGGGGAAACTATGGCTACACCTTC.

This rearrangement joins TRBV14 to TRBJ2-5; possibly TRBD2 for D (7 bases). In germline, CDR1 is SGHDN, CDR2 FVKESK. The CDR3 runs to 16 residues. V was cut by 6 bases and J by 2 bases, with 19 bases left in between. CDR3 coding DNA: TGTGCCAGCAGTCCACCAGGGGTCGGGGGGCAAGAGACCCAGTACTTC. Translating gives CASSPPGVGGQETQYF.

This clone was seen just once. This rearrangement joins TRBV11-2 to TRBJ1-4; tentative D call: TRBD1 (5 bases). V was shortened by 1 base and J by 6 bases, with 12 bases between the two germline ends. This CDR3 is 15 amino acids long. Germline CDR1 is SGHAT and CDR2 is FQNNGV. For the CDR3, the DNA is TGTGCCAGCAGCTTAGGGTTGGCAGGGCATGAAAAACTGTTTTTT. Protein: CASSLGLAGHEKLFF. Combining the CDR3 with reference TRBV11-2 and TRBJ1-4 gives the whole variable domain EAGVAQSPRYKIIEKRQSVAFWCNPISGHATLYWYQQILGQGPKLLIQFQNNGVVDDSQLPKDRFSAERLKGVDSTLKIQPAKLEDSAVYLCASSLGLAGHEKLFFGSGTQLSVL.

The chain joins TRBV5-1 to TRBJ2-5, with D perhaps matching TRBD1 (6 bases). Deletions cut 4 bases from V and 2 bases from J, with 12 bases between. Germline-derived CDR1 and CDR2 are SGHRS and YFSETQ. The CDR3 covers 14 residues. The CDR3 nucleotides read TGCGCCAGCAGCGGCGGACAGCCGCAAGAGACCCAGTACTTC. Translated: CASSGGQPQETQYF.

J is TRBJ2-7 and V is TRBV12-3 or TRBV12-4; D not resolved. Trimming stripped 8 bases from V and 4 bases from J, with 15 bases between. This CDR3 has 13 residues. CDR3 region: CASSGEASYEQYF. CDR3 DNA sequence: TGTGCCAGCTCGGGTGAAGCCTCTTACGAGCAGTACTTC.

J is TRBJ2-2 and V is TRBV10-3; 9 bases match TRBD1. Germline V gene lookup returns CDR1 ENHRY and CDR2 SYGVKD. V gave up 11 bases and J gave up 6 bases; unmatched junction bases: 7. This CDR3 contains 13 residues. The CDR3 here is CAVHRGLAGELFF. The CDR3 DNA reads TGTGCCGTCCACAGGGGGCTCGCCGGGGAGCTGTTTTTT.

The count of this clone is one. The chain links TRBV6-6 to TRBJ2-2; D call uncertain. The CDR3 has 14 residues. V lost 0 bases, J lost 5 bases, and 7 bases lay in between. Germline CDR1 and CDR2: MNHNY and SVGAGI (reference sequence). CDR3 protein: CASSYSSRTGELFF. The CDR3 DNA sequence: TGTGCCAGCAGTTACTCGAGCCGGACCGGGGAGCTGTTTTTT.

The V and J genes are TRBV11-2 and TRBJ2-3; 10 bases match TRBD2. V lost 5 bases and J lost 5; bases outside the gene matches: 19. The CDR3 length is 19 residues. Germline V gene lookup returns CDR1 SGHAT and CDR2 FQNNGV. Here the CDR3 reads CASSPRSRGTSAKGDTQYF. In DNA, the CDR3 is TGTGCCAGCAGCCCCCGCTCCCGCGGGACTAGCGCAAAGGGAGATACGCAGTATTTT.

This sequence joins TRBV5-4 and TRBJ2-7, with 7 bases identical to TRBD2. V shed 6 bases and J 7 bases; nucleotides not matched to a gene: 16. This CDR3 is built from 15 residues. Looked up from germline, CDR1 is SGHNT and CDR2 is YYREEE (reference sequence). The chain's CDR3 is CASTQKAGVSGEQYF. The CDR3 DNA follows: TGTGCCAGCACTCAAAAGGCGGGAGTTTCAGGGGAGCAGTACTTC.

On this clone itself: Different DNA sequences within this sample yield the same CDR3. This CDR3 reads CASSDQGTGNSPLHF. The CDR3 coding sequence is TGTGCCAGCAGTGACCAGGGGACGGGAAATTCACCCCTCCACTTT. The rearrangement uses TRBV2 and TRBJ1-6, with TRBD1 as a possible D gene (6 bases). The germline V gene has CDR1 SNHLY and CDR2 FYNNEI. The CDR3 consists of 15 residues. V was cut by 3 bases and J by 7 bases, with 13 bases left in between.

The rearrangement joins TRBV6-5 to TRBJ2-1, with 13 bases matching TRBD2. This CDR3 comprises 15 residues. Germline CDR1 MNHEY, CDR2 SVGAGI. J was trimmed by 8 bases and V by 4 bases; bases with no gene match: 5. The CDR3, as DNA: TGTGCCAGCAGTTCAGGACTAGCGGGAGAGTATGAGCAGTTCTTC. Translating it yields CASSSGLAGEYEQFF.

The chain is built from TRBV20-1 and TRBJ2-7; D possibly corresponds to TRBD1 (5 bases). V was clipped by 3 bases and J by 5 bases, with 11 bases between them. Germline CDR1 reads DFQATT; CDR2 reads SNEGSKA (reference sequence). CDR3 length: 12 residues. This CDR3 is CSASAGADEQYF. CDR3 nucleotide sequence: TGCAGTGCTAGTGCTGGGGCCGACGAGCAGTACTTC.

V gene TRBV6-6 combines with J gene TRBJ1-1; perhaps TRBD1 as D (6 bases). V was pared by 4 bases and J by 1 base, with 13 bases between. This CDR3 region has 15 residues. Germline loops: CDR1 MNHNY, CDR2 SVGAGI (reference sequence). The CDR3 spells CASSFPQGTNTEAFF. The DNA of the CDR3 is TGTGCCAGCAGTTTCCCACAGGGTACGAACACTGAAGCTTTCTTT.

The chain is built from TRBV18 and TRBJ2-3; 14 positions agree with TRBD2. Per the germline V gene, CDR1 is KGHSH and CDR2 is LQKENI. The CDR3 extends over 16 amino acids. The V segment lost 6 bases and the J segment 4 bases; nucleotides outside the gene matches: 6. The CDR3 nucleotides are TGTGCCAGCTCCCGCGGGACTAGCGGGAGTGCAGATACGCAGTATTTT. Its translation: CASSRGTSGSADTQYF.

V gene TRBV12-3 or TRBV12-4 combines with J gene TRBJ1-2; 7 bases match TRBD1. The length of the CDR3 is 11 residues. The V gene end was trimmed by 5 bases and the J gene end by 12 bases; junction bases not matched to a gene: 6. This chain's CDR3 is CASSVTGVHTF. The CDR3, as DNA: TGTGCCAGCAGTGTTACAGGGGTCCACACCTTC.

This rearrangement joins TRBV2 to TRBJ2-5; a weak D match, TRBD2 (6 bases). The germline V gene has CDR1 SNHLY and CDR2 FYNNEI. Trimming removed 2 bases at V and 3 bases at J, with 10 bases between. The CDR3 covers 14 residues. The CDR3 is CASSETGTEETQYF. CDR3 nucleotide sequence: TGTGCCAGCAGTGAAACCGGGACTGAAGAGACCCAGTACTTC.

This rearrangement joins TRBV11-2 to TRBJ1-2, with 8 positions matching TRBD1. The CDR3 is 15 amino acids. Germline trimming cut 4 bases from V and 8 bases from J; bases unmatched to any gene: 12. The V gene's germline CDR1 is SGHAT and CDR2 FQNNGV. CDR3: CASSSREQGALGYTF. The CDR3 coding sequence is TGTGCCAGCAGCTCAAGAGAGCAGGGGGCGTTGGGCTACACCTTC.

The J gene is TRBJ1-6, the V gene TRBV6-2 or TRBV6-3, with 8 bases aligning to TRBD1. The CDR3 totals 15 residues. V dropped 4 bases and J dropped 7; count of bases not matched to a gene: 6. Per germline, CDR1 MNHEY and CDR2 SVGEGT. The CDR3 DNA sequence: TGTGCCAGCAGTTCCGGACAGGGAGGGAATTCACCCCTCCACTTT. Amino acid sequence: CASSSGQGGNSPLHF.

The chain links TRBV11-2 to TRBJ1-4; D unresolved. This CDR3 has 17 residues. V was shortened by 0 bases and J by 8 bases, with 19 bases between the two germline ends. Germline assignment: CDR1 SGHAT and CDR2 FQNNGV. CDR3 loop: CASSLDGRVTLGEKLFF. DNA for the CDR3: TGTGCCAGCAGCTTAGATGGCCGGGTCACCCTCGGCGAAAAACTGTTTTTT.

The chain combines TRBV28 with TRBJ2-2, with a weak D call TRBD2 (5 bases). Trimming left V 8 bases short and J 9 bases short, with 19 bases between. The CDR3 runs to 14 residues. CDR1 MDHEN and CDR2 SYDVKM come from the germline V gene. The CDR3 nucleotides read TGTGCCAGCTTCACCCCAGCGCTAGCTAGGGAGCTGTTTTTT. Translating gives CASFTPALARELFF.

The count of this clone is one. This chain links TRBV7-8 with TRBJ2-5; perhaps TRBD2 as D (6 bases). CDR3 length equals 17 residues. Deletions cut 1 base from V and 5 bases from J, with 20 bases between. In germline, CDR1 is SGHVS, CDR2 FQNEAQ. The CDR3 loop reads CASSLDVPGLSQETQYF. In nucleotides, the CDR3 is TGTGCCAGCAGCTTAGACGTGCCCGGACTAAGCCAGGAGACCCAGTACTTC.

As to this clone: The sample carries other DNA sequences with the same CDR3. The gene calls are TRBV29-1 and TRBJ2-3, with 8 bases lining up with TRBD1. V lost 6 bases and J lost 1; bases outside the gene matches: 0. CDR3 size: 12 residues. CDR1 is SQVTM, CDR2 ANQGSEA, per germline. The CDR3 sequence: CSVGQGTDTQYF. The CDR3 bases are TGCAGCGTGGGACAGGGCACAGATACGCAGTATTTT.

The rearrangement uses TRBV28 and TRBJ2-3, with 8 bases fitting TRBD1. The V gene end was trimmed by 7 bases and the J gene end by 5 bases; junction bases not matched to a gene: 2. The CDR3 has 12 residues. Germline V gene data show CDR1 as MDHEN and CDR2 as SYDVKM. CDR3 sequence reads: CASTGGEDTQYF. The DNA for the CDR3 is TGTGCCAGCACAGGGGGCGAAGATACGCAGTATTTT.